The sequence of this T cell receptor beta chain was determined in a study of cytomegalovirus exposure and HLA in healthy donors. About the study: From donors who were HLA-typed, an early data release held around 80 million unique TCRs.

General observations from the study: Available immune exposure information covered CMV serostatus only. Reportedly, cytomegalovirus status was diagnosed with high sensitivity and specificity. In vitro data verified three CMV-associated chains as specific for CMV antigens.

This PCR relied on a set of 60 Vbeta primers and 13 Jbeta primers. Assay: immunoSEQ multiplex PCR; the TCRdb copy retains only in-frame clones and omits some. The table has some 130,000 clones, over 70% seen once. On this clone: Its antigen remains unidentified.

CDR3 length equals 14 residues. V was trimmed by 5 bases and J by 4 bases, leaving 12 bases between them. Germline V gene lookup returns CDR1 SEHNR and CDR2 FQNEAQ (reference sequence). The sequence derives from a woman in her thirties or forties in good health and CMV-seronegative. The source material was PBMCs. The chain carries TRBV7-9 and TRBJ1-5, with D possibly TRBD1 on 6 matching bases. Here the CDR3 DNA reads TGTGCCAGCAGCACGGGACAAGGGAATCAGCCCCAGCATTTT. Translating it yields CASSTGQGNQPQHF.